Below, 30 T cell receptor beta chains from the same sample are listed, as sequenced in a study of blood T cell repertoires in COVID-19. Measured with immunoSEQ multiplex PCR; TCRdb has only the in-frame clones, and not every one. The data contain some 300,000 clones, roughly 88% of them seen just once; the ten biggest clones take up under 8%. Sequencing input: peripheral blood. The source is a woman in her thirties who had recovered from COVID-19.

CDR3 protein: CASMGAGASEETQYF. In DNA, the CDR3 is TGTGCCAGTATGGGCGCAGGGGCTTCCGAGGAGACCCAGTACTTC. The chain couples TRBV19 to TRBJ2-5; possible D gene TRBD1, 6 bases. Germline CDR1 LNHDA, CDR2 SQIVND (reference sequence). The length of the CDR3 is 15 residues. Trimming took off 7 bases at V and 5 bases at J, with 20 bases between the two ends.

This chain uses TRBV9 with TRBJ2-1; 8 bases are a match to TRBD1. The CDR3 covers 16 residues. V lost 7 bases and J lost 4; bases outside the gene matches: 13. Germline V gene data show CDR1 as SGDLS and CDR2 as YYNGEE. The DNA of the CDR3 is TGTGCCAGCTCAAAAGCGCAGGGGGCCTCTTACAATGAGCAGTTCTTC. Translation gives CASSKAQGASYNEQFF.

The chain employs TRBV3-1 (or the pseudogene TRBV3-2) and TRBJ1-5; perhaps TRBD1 as D (5 bases). Trimming stripped 3 bases from V and 6 bases from J, with 6 bases between. The CDR3 extends over 12 amino acids. The germline V gene encodes CDR1 LGHDT and CDR2 YNNKEL (reference sequence). The CDR3 DNA is TGTGCCAGCAGCCAGCAGGGTCAGCCCCAGCATTTT. Translating gives CASSQQGQPQHF.

The J gene is TRBJ1-1, the V gene TRBV6-5; 9 bases map to TRBD1. J gave up 3 bases and V 4 bases, and 3 bases lay outside the gene matches. The CDR3 covers 14 residues. Germline-derived CDR1 and CDR2 are MNHEY and SVGAGI. The CDR3 nucleotides read TGTGCCAGCAGTTCGGGACAGGGAGACACTGAAGCTTTCTTT. Protein sequence: CASSSGQGDTEAFF.

The chain uses TRBV29-1 and TRBJ1-1; D uncertain. Trimming removed 7 bases at V and 8 bases at J, with 11 bases between. The CDR3 has 10 residues. Per the germline V gene, CDR1 is SQVTM and CDR2 is ANQGSEA. The CDR3, as DNA: TGCAGCGCAATGAGGGTAGAAGCTTTCTTT. Translated, it gives CSAMRVEAFF.

The CDR3: CASSSQGFGNEQFF. In DNA form, the CDR3 reads TGTGCCAGCAGCTCCCAGGGGTTTGGTAATGAGCAGTTCTTC. J is TRBJ2-1 and V is TRBV7-3, with D perhaps matching TRBD1 (6 bases). Germline values: CDR1 SGHTA, CDR2 FQGTGA. The CDR3 runs 14 residues. V was trimmed by 4 bases and J by 7 bases, leaving 14 bases between them.

J is TRBJ1-4 and V is TRBV21-1; the DNA was not compared with TRBD1, the D call given in the table. TRBV21-1 is listed as a pseudogene. The CDR3 runs to 17 residues. The chain's CDR3 is CASSKAILGQYNEKLFF. In DNA, the CDR3 is TGTGCCAGCAGCAAAGCAATTCTGGGACAGTATAATGAAAAACTGTTTTTT.

This clone was observed a single time. V is TRBV29-1 and J is TRBJ2-3; the D gene is possibly TRBD2 (5 bases). Germline-derived CDR1 and CDR2 are SQVTM and ANQGSEA. CDR3 size: 13 residues. The V end lost 5 bases, the J end lost 1 base, and 10 bases lay between the germline ends. The CDR3 region has the DNA TGCAGCGTTTCCGGGATTCGCACAGATACGCAGTATTTT. It is translated as CSVSGIRTDTQYF.

V gene TRBV6-6 combines with J gene TRBJ2-7; tentatively, D is TRBD2 (6 bases). V was trimmed by 8 bases and J by 7 bases, leaving 15 bases between them. Germline V gene lookup returns CDR1 MNHNY and CDR2 SVGAGI (reference sequence). The CDR3 consists of 12 residues. Here the CDR3 DNA reads TGTGCCAGCTGTAGGTTGGGGGGAGAGCAGTACTTC. Protein sequence: CASCRLGGEQYF.

This chain uses TRBV5-1 with TRBJ1-4, with D tentatively TRBD1 (6 bases). CDR1 and CDR2 (germline): SGHRS, YFSETQ. CDR3 size: 14 residues. Trimming removed 5 bases at V and 3 bases at J, with 11 bases between. The CDR3 protein is CASRQGLANEKLFF. The CDR3 DNA sequence: TGCGCCAGCAGACAGGGTTTAGCTAATGAAAAACTGTTTTTT.

This clone was detected once. This chain joins TRBV19 and TRBJ2-5; 9 positions match TRBD1. Germline values: CDR1 LNHDA, CDR2 SQIVND (reference sequence). With 8 bases clipped from V and 5 bases from J, the junction kept 6 bases outside the gene matches. The CDR3 is made up of 13 amino acids. The CDR3 DNA is TGTGCCAGTGCCAATGACAGGGGGGAGACCCAGTACTTC. Residues: CASANDRGETQYF.

This chain connects TRBV2 to TRBJ1-1; D may be TRBD1 (6 bases). The CDR3 length is 16 residues. Trimming took 1 base from V and 5 from J, leaving 17 bases between them. Germline CDR1 reads SNHLY; CDR2 reads FYNNEI. The CDR3 DNA is TGTGCCAGCAGTGAAGTACGATTGGAACAGGGAACTGAAGCTTTCTTT. Protein: CASSEVRLEQGTEAFF.

The V call is TRBV6-6, the J call TRBJ2-1; 9 bases are a match to TRBD2. V trimming: 1 base; J trimming: 4 bases; junction bases outside the gene matches: 5. The CDR3 runs 16 residues. Germline V gene data show CDR1 as MNHNY and CDR2 as SVGAGI (reference sequence). CDR3 nucleotide sequence: TGTGCCAGCAGTTACTTAAGCGGGGGGATTTACAATGAGCAGTTCTTC. Translation: CASSYLSGGIYNEQFF.

V gene TRBV10-3 combines with J gene TRBJ2-5; 9 bases fit TRBD2. This CDR3 is 16 amino acids long. Germline V gene data show CDR1 as ENHRY and CDR2 as SYGVKD. V trimming: 2 bases; J trimming: 1 base; junction bases outside the gene matches: 5. CDR3 loop: CAISEGLAGLQETQYF. The CDR3 bases are TGTGCCATCAGTGAGGGGCTAGCGGGGCTCCAAGAGACCCAGTACTTC.

The gene calls are TRBV2 and TRBJ1-2; TRBD1 might be the D (6 bases). The V gene's germline CDR1 is SNHLY and CDR2 FYNNEI. The CDR3 runs 13 residues. Deletions cut 6 bases from V and 2 bases from J, with 10 bases between. This chain's CDR3 is CASRDTGNYGYTF. In DNA form, the CDR3 reads TGTGCCAGCAGGGACACAGGGAACTATGGCTACACCTTC. The full variable domain, in which reference TRBV2 and TRBJ1-2 provide the parts outside the CDR3, is EPEVTQTPSHQVTQMGQEVILRCVPISNHLYFYWYRQILGQKVEFLVSFYNNEISEKSEIFDDQFSVERPDGSNFTLKIRSTKLEDSAMYFCASRDTGNYGYTFGSGTRLTVV.

The V and J genes are TRBV9 and TRBJ2-1, with D perhaps matching TRBD1 (6 bases). The germline CDR1 and CDR2 sequences are SGDLS and YYNGEE. The CDR3 length is 15 residues. The V end lost 4 bases, the J end lost 0 bases, and 11 bases lay between the germline ends. The CDR3 region is CASSSRQDSYNEQFF. The CDR3 DNA reads TGTGCCAGCAGCTCCCGACAGGACTCCTACAATGAGCAGTTCTTC.

In its sample, this clone was seen once. The chain is built from TRBV5-3 and TRBJ1-2, with D unclear. TRBV5-3 counts as an open reading frame of uncertain function. This CDR3 spans 13 amino acids. Trimming left V 0 bases short and J 4 bases short, with 7 bases between. The CDR3 reads CARSLGALYGYTF. The DNA of the CDR3 is TGTGCCAGAAGCTTGGGGGCCCTCTATGGCTACACCTTC.

This rearrangement joins TRBV2 to TRBJ2-7; possible D gene TRBD1, 6 bases. Per the germline V gene, CDR1 is SNHLY and CDR2 is FYNNEI. Trimming stripped 6 bases from V and 5 bases from J, with 14 bases between. This CDR3 spans 13 amino acids. The CDR3 DNA reads as TGTGCCAGCAGCGTCGGACAGTTCGACGAGCAGTACTTC. Protein product: CASSVGQFDEQYF.

This chain connects TRBV21-1 to TRBJ1-6; TRBD1 is taken as the D call from the table, unchecked against the DNA. TRBV21-1 is classified as a pseudogene. The CDR3 extends over 16 amino acids. The CDR3 region has the DNA TGTGCCAGCAGCAAAGTACGGACAGAATATAATTCACCCCTCCACTTT. This translates into CASSKVRTEYNSPLHF.

The chain couples TRBV5-8 to TRBJ1-5; D is uncertain. With 2 bases removed from V and 4 bases from J, the gap between germline ends came to 4 bases. The germline CDR1 and CDR2 sequences are SGHTS and YDEGEE. The CDR3 length is 12 residues. CDR3 region: CASSFLNQPQHF. The CDR3 DNA reads TGTGCCAGCAGCTTTCTTAATCAGCCCCAGCATTTT. The variable domain in full, completed from reference TRBV5-8 and TRBJ1-5, reads EAGVTQSPTHLIKTRGQQATLRCSPISGHTSVYWYQQALGLGLQFLLWYDEGEERNRGNFPPRFSGRQFPNYSSELNVNALELEDSALYLCASSFLNQPQHFGDGTRLSIL.

V is TRBV21-1 and J is TRBJ2-1; TRBD1, as called in the table, went unchecked against the DNA. TRBV21-1 is shown as a pseudogene. This CDR3 is built from 16 residues. The CDR3 here is CASSKDRTYLPYEQFF. The CDR3, as DNA: TGTGCCAGCAGCAAAGATAGGACATACCTACCCTATGAGCAGTTCTTC.

The CDR3 is CASSFLPGELFF. For the CDR3, the DNA is TGTGCCAGCAGCTTTCTCCCCGGGGAGCTGTTTTTT. The chain is built from TRBV11-2 and TRBJ2-2; D remains unclear. The CDR3 totals 12 residues. The V gene's germline CDR1 is SGHAT and CDR2 FQNNGV. Trimming cost V 3 bases and J 6 bases, with 5 bases left between them. The entire variable domain, with the rest obtained from reference TRBV11-2 and TRBJ2-2, is as follows: EAGVAQSPRYKIIEKRQSVAFWCNPISGHATLYWYQQILGQGPKLLIQFQNNGVVDDSQLPKDRFSAERLKGVDSTLKIQPAKLEDSAVYLCASSFLPGELFFGEGSRLTVL.

The V and J genes are TRBV30 and TRBJ1-2; D gene unclear. The ends were cut back, 0 bases at V and 8 bases at J, with 16 bases in the middle. CDR3 size: 14 residues. Germline values: CDR1 GTSNPN, CDR2 SVGIG (reference sequence). The CDR3 bases are TGTGCCTGGAGTGTACTCGGGGTTGGGCGAGGCTACACCTTC. Its translation: CAWSVLGVGRGYTF.

The rearrangement links TRBV30 to TRBJ1-1; unclear D gene. The CDR3 extends over 14 amino acids. V was trimmed by 3 bases and J by 2 bases, leaving 13 bases between them. Germline V gives CDR1 GTSNPN, CDR2 SVGIG (reference sequence). The CDR3 reads CAWSVTVRNTEAFF. The DNA for the CDR3 is TGTGCCTGGAGCGTTACAGTTAGAAACACTGAAGCTTTCTTT.

The CDR3 DNA is TGTGCCAGCAGCTTCGAACAGTTTAAGCTTGGCTACACCTTC. Translated: CASSFEQFKLGYTF. V usage is TRBV5-4 and J usage is TRBJ1-2; D is undetermined. CDR3 size: 14 residues. V was pared by 2 bases and J by 7 bases, with 15 bases between. Germline V gene data show CDR1 as SGHNT and CDR2 as YYREEE (reference sequence).

The rearrangement joins TRBV12-3 or TRBV12-4 to TRBJ1-3; D not certain. The CDR3 has 13 amino acids. V shed 0 bases and J shed 4 bases, with 4 bases lying between them. CDR3 coding DNA: TGTGCCAGCAGTTTAGCGGGCGGAAACACCATATATTTT. Translated: CASSLAGGNTIYF.

This clone has a handful of counts. V gene TRBV4-2 combines with J gene TRBJ1-1; no definite D call. The CDR3 spans 14 residues. V was pared by 4 bases and J by 0 bases, with 9 bases between. The V gene's germline CDR1 is LGHNA and CDR2 YNFKEQ. The DNA of the CDR3 is TGTGCCAGCAGCCGCGTCGATATGAACACTGAAGCTTTCTTT. Protein: CASSRVDMNTEAFF.

This sequence joins TRBV7-2 and TRBJ1-4, with TRBD1 matching over 10 bases. The CDR3 covers 14 residues. CDR1 is SGHTA, CDR2 FQGNSA, per germline. Trimming removed 5 bases from V and 7 bases from J; junction bases left unmatched: 4. The CDR3: CASSPDRGAEKLFF. The DNA of the CDR3 is TGTGCCAGCAGCCCGGACAGGGGGGCTGAAAAACTGTTTTTT.

This clone was seen more than once but under ten times. This chain links TRBV7-9 with TRBJ2-5; D is possibly TRBD1 (6 bases). Trimming pared 3 bases from V and 1 base from J, leaving 9 bases between. Looked up from germline, CDR1 is SEHNR and CDR2 is FQNEAQ (reference sequence). CDR3 length equals 14 residues. CDR3 sequence reads: CASSFRDTQETQYF. The CDR3 DNA reads TGTGCCAGCAGCTTCCGGGACACCCAAGAGACCCAGTACTTC.

This rearrangement joins TRBV11-3 to TRBJ2-7; D perhaps matches TRBD1 (5 bases). Trimming cost V 5 bases and J 2 bases, with 10 bases left between them. This CDR3 spans 13 amino acids. Germline lookup yields CDR1 SGHNT and CDR2 YENEEA. In DNA form, the CDR3 reads TGTGCCAGCAGCGTCCAGGGCACCTACGAGCAGTACTTC. The encoded protein is CASSVQGTYEQYF.